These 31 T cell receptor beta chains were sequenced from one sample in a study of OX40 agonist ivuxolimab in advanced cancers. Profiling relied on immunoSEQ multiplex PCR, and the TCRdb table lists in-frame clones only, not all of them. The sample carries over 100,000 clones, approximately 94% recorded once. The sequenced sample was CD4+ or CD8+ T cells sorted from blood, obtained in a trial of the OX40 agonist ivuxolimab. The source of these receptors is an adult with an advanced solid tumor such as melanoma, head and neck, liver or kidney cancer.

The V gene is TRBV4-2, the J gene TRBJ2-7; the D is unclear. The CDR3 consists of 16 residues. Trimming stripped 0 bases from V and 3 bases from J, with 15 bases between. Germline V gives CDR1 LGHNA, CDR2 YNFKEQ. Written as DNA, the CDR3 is TGTGCCAGCAGCCAAGACCGAACTACCATAAGCTACGAGCAGTACTTC. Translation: CASSQDRTTISYEQYF.

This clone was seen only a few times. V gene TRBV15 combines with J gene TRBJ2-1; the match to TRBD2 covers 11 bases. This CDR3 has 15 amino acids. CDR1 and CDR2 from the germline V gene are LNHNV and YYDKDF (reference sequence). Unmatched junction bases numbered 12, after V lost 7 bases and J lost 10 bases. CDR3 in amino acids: CATNTGGLAAQEQFF. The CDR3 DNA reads TGTGCCACCAATACGGGGGGACTAGCGGCCCAGGAGCAGTTCTTC.

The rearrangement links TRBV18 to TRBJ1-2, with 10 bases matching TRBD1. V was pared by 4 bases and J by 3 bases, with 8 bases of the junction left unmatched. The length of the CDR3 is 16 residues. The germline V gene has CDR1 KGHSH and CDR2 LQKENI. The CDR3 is CASSLQTGGAYYGYTF. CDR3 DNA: TGTGCCAGCTCACTCCAGACAGGGGGCGCCTACTATGGCTACACCTTC. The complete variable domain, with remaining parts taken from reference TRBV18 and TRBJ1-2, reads NAGVMQNPRHLVRRRGQEARLRCSPMKGHSHVYWYRQLPEEGLKFMVYLQKENIIDESGMPKERFSAEFPKEGPSILRIQQVVRGDSAAYFCASSLQTGGAYYGYTFGSGTRLTVV.

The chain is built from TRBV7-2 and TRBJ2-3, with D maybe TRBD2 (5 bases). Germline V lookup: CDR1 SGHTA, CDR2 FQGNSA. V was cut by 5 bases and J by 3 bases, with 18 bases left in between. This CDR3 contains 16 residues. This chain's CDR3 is CASSRPRGQGTDTQYF. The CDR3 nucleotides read TGTGCCAGCAGCCGTCCGAGAGGGCAAGGTACAGATACGCAGTATTTT.

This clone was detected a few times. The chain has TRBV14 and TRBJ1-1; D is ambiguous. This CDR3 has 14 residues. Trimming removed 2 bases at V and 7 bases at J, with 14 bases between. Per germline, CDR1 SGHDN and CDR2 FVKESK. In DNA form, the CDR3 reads TGTGCCAGCAGCCAATATCCACCGGCGGGTGAAGCTTTCTTT. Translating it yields CASSQYPPAGEAFF. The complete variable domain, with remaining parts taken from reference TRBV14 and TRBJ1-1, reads EAGVTQFPSHSVIEKGQTVTLRCDPISGHDNLYWYRRVMGKEIKFLLHFVKESKQDESGMPNNRFLAERTGGTYSTLKVQPAELEDSGVYFCASSQYPPAGEAFFGQGTRLTVV.

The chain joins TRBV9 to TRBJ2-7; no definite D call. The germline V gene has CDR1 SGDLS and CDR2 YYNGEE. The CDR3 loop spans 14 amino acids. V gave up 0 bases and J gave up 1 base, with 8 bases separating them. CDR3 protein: CASSVETSSYEQYF. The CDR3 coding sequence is TGTGCCAGCAGCGTAGAGACCAGTTCCTACGAGCAGTACTTC.

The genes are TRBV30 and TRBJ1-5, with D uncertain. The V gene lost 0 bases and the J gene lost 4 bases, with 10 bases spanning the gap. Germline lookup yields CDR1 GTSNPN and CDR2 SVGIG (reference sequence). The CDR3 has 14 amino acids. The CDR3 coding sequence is TGTGCCTGGAGTGTAATGACTTCGAATCAGCCCCAGCATTTT. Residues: CAWSVMTSNQPQHF.

The CDR3 reads CASSELGPRNDEQYF. The CDR3 DNA is TGTGCCAGCAGTGAATTGGGACCAAGGAATGACGAGCAGTACTTC. The chain links TRBV2 to TRBJ2-7; tentatively, D is TRBD1 or TRBD2 (5 bases each). Trimming stripped 2 bases from V and 5 bases from J, with 16 bases between. The CDR3 totals 15 residues. Germline-derived CDR1 and CDR2 are SNHLY and FYNNEI.

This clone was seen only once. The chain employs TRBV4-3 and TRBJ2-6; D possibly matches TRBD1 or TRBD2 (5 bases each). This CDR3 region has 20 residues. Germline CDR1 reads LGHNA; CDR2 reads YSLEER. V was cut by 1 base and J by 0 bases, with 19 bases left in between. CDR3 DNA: TGCGCCAGCAGCCAAGGCTACTACCGGGGCCCGGCCTCTGGGGCCAACGTCCTGACTTTC. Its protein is CASSQGYYRGPASGANVLTF.

CDR3: CASSPGNPNTGELFF. The CDR3 nucleotides read TGCGCCAGCAGCCCGGGGAACCCCAACACCGGGGAGCTGTTTTTT. The chain recombines TRBV5-1 with TRBJ2-2, with a weak D call TRBD2 (5 bases). The CDR3 has 15 amino acids. Germline-derived CDR1 and CDR2 are SGHRS and YFSETQ. The V gene lost 4 bases and the J gene lost 2 bases, with 12 bases spanning the gap.

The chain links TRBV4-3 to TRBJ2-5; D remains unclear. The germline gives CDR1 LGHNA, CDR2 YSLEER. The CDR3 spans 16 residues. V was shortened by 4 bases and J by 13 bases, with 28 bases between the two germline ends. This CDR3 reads CASSPYALGPAVSLYF. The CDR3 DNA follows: TGCGCCAGCAGCCCTTACGCCCTAGGGCCCGCCGTGAGTTTGTACTTC.

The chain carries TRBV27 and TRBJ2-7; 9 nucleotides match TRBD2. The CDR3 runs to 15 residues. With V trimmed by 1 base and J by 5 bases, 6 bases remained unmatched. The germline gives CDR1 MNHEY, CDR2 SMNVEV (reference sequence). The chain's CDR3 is CASSLFVAGVDEQYF. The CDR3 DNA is TGTGCCAGCAGTTTATTCGTAGCGGGAGTAGACGAGCAGTACTTC.

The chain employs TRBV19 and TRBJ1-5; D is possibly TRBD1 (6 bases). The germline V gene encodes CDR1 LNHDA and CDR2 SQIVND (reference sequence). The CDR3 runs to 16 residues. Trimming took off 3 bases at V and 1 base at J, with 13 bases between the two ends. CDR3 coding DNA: TGTGCCAGTAGTATCAAGGCCACAGGGAGCAATCAGCCCCAGCATTTT. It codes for CASSIKATGSNQPQHF.

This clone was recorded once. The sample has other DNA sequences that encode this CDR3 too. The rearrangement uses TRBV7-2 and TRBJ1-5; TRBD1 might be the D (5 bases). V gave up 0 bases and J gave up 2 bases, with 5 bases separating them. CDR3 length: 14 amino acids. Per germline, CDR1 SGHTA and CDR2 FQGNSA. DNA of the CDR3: TGTGCCAGCAGCTTAGCGGGGCGCAATCAGCCCCAGCATTTT. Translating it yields CASSLAGRNQPQHF.

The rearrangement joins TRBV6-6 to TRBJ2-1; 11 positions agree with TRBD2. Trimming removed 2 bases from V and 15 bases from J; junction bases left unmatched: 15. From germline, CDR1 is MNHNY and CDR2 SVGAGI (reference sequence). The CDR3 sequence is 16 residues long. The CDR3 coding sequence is TGTGCCAGCAGTTACGGGGGGACTAGCGGAATCTTTTTGCGGTTCTTC. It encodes CASSYGGTSGIFLRFF.

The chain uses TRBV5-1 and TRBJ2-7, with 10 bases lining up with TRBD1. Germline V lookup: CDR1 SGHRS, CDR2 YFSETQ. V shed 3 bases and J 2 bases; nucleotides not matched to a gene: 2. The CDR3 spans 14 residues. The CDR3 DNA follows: TGCGCCAGCAGCTCCGGGACAGGGGCCTACGAGCAGTACTTC. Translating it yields CASSSGTGAYEQYF.

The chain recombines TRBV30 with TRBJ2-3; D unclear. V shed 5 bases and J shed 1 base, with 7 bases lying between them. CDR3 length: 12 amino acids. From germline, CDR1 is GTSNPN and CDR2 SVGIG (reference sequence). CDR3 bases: TGTGCCTGGGAATTGGGCACAGATACGCAGTATTTT. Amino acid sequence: CAWELGTDTQYF.

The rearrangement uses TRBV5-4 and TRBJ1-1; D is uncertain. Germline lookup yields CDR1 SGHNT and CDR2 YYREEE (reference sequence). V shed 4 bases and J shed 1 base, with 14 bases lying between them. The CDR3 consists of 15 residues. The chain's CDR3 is CASSPPGAQNTEAFF. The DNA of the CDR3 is TGTGCCAGCAGCCCTCCGGGAGCACAGAACACTGAAGCTTTCTTT.

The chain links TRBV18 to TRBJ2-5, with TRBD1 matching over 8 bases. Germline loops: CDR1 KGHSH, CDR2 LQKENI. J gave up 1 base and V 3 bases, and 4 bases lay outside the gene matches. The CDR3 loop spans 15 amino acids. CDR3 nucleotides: TGTGCCAGCTCACCTCGCGGGACAGGCCAAGAGACCCAGTACTTC. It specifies CASSPRGTGQETQYF. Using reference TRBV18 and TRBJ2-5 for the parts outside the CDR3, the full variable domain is NAGVMQNPRHLVRRRGQEARLRCSPMKGHSHVYWYRQLPEEGLKFMVYLQKENIIDESGMPKERFSAEFPKEGPSILRIQQVVRGDSAAYFCASSPRGTGQETQYFGPGTRLLVL.

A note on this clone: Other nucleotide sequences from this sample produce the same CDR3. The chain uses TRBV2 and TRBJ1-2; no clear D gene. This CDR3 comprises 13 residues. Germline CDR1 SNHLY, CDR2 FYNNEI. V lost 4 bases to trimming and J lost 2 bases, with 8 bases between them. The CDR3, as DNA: TGTGCCAGCAGTGGGGGAGGAAACTATGGCTACACCTTC. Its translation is CASSGGGNYGYTF. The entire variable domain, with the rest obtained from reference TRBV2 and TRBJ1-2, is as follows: EPEVTQTPSHQVTQMGQEVILRCVPISNHLYFYWYRQILGQKVEFLVSFYNNEISEKSEIFDDQFSVERPDGSNFTLKIRSTKLEDSAMYFCASSGGGNYGYTFGSGTRLTVV.

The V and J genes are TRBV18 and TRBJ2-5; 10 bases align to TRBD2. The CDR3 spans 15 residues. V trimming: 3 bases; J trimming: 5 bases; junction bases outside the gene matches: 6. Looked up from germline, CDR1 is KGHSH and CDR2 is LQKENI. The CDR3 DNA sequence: TGTGCCAGCTCACCGACTAGCGGGCCCCAGGAGACCCAGTACTTC. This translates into CASSPTSGPQETQYF. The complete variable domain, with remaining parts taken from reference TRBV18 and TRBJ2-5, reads NAGVMQNPRHLVRRRGQEARLRCSPMKGHSHVYWYRQLPEEGLKFMVYLQKENIIDESGMPKERFSAEFPKEGPSILRIQQVVRGDSAAYFCASSPTSGPQETQYFGPGTRLLVL.

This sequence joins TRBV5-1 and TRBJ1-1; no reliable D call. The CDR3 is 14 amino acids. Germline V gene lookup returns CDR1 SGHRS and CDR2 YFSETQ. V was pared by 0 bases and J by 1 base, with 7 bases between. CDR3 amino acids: CASSLAEGNTEAFF. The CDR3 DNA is TGCGCCAGCAGCTTGGCAGAGGGGAACACTGAAGCTTTCTTT.

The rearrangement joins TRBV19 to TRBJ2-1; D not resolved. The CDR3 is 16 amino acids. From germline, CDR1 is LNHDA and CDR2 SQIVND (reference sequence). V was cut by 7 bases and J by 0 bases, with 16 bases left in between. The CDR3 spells CASKKLRTSSYNEQFF. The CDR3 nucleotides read TGTGCCAGTAAGAAACTCCGGACGAGCTCCTACAATGAGCAGTTCTTC.

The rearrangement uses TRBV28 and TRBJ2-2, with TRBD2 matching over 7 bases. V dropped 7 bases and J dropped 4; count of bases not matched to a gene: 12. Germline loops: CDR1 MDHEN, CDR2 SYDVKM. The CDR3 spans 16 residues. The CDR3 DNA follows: TGTGCCAGCACCCCCTGGGGGGGAGAGGGCACCGGGGAGCTGTTTTTT. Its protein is CASTPWGGEGTGELFF. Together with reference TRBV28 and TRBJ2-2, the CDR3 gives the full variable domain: DVKVTQSSRYLVKRTGEKVFLECVQDMDHENMFWYRQDPGLGLRLIYFSYDVKMKEKGDIPEGYSVSREKKERFSLILESASTNQTSMYLCASTPWGGEGTGELFFGEGSRLTVL.

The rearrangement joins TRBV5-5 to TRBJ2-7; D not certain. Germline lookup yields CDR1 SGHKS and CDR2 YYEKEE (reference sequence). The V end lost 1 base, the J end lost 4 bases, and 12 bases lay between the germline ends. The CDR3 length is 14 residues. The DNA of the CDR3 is TGTGCCAGCAGCTTGTCGTCCGCCCGGTACGAGCAGTACTTC. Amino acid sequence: CASSLSSARYEQYF.

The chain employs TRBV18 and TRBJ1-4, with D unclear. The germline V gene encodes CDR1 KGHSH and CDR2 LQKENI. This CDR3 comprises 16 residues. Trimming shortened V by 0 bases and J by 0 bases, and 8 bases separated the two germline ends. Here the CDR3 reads CASSPPHFTTNEKLFF. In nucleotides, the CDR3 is TGTGCCAGCTCACCACCTCATTTCACAACTAATGAAAAACTGTTTTTT. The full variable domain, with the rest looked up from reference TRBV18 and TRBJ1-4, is NAGVMQNPRHLVRRRGQEARLRCSPMKGHSHVYWYRQLPEEGLKFMVYLQKENIIDESGMPKERFSAEFPKEGPSILRIQQVVRGDSAAYFCASSPPHFTTNEKLFFGSGTQLSVL.

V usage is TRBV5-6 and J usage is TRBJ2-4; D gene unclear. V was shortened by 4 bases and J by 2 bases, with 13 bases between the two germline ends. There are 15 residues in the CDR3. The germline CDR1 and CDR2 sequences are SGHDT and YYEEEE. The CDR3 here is CASSVLGITKNIQYF. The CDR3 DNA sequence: TGTGCCAGCAGCGTGCTAGGGATTACCAAAAACATTCAGTACTTC.

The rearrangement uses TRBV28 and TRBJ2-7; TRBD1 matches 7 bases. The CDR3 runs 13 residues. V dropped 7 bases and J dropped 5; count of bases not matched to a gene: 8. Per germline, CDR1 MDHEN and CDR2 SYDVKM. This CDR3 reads CASIPPTGNEQYF. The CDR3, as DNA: TGTGCCAGCATCCCTCCGACAGGGAACGAGCAGTACTTC.

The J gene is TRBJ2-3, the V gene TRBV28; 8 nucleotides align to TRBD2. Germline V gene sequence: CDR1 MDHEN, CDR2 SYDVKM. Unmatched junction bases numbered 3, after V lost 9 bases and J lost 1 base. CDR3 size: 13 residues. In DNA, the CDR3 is TGTGCCAGTAGCGGGGACCGCACAGATACGCAGTATTTT. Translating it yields CASSGDRTDTQYF.

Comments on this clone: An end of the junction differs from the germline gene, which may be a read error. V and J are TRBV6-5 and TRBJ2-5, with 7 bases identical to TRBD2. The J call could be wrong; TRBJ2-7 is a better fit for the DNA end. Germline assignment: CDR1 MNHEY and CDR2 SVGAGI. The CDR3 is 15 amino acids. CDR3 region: CASRYLIAGADEQYF. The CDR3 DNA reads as TGTGCCAGCAGGTACTTAATCGCGGGAGCTGACGAGCAGTACTTC.

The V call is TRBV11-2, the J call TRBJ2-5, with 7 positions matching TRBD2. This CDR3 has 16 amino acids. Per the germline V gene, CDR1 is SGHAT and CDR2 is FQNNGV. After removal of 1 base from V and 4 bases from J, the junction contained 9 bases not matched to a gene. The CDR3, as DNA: TGTGCCAGCAGCTTAGTCCCTCTAGCGGTATCAGAGACCCAGTACTTC. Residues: CASSLVPLAVSETQYF. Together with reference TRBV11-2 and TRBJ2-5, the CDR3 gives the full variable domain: EAGVAQSPRYKIIEKRQSVAFWCNPISGHATLYWYQQILGQGPKLLIQFQNNGVVDDSQLPKDRFSAERLKGVDSTLKIQPAKLEDSAVYLCASSLVPLAVSETQYFGPGTRLLVL.